This passage covers 13 T cell receptor beta chains from one sample sequenced in a study of cytomegalovirus exposure and HLA in healthy donors (dated by TCRdb to 2017 to 2019). The library came from the immunoSEQ multiplex PCR assay. For the multiplex PCR, a mixture combining 60 forward primers for TCR Vbeta segments and 13 reverse primers for TCR Jbeta segments was used. TCRdb retrieved this table from immuneACCESS and kept in-frame rearrangements only. Not all clones are present; in checked studies, unresolved V genes account for under half, and no reason is known for the remainder. This sample is represented by some 150,000 clones; 75% to 80% of them were singletons. Under 4.5% of the sample belongs to the ten largest clones. Sequenced sample: PBMCs. These TCRs come from a man aged 18 to 29 in good health and CMV-seronegative.

Comment on this clone: Other DNA sequences from this sample encode an identical CDR3 as well. The chain combines TRBV2 with TRBJ1-1; D uncertain. CDR1 is SNHLY and CDR2 is FYNNEI in the germline V gene. CDR3 length: 12 amino acids. V shed 4 bases and J shed 1 base, with 4 bases lying between them. The CDR3 region is CASSGQNTEAFF. For the CDR3, the DNA is TGTGCCAGCAGTGGGCAGAACACTGAAGCTTTCTTT.

V and J are TRBV6-5 and TRBJ1-2; the match to TRBD1 covers 10 bases. The V gene end was trimmed by 6 bases and the J gene end by 4 bases; junction bases not matched to a gene: 5. Germline loops: CDR1 MNHEY, CDR2 SVGAGI. This CDR3 region has 14 residues. DNA of the CDR3: TGTGCCAGCAGGGGACAGGGGCTCGGCTATGGCTACACCTTC. Translating gives CASRGQGLGYGYTF.

This clone was counted a single time. The chain is built from TRBV27 and TRBJ2-3; D is unresolved. Germline assignment: CDR1 MNHEY and CDR2 SMNVEV (reference sequence). This CDR3 is built from 11 residues. V was shortened by 4 bases and J by 5 bases, with 4 bases between the two germline ends. The CDR3 DNA sequence: TGTGCCAGCAGTTCCGGAGATACGCAGTATTTT. Its translation: CASSSGDTQYF.

The chain links TRBV28 to TRBJ2-7; tentatively, D is TRBD2 (5 bases). Germline V gives CDR1 MDHEN, CDR2 SYDVKM. Trimming took off 2 bases at V and 3 bases at J, with 14 bases between the two ends. The CDR3 spans 15 residues. CDR3 in amino acids: CASSLRRRVNYEQYF. In nucleotides, the CDR3 is TGTGCCAGCAGTTTACGACGGCGGGTGAACTACGAGCAGTACTTC.

The rearrangement links TRBV5-1 to TRBJ1-5; 8 nucleotides align to TRBD1. The germline V gene encodes CDR1 SGHRS and CDR2 YFSETQ. The CDR3 extends over 15 amino acids. The V segment lost 4 bases and the J segment 0 bases; nucleotides outside the gene matches: 3. The CDR3 DNA reads TGCGCCAGCAGCCCGGGGACAGGTAGCAATCAGCCCCAGCATTTT. It encodes CASSPGTGSNQPQHF.

V is TRBV5-1 and J is TRBJ2-1, with 8 bases matching TRBD2. Germline CDR1 is SGHRS and CDR2 is YFSETQ. CDR3 length: 17 residues. V gave up 4 bases and J gave up 3 bases; unmatched junction bases: 12. The CDR3 region is CASSPAGLAGFYNEQFF. The CDR3 bases are TGCGCCAGCAGCCCGGCGGGGCTAGCGGGCTTCTACAATGAGCAGTTCTTC.

The V call is TRBV6-1, the J call TRBJ2-3, with D possibly matching TRBD1 (5 bases). CDR3 length equals 14 residues. In germline, CDR1 is MNHNS, CDR2 SASEGT. The V gene lost 7 bases and the J gene lost 1 base, with 12 bases spanning the gap. The CDR3 DNA reads as TGTGCCAGCACCAGGGCTGCCCGCACAGATACGCAGTATTTT. Translating it yields CASTRAARTDTQYF.

This chain connects TRBV2 to TRBJ1-2, with TRBD1 matching over 12 bases. This CDR3 has 14 residues. Losses at the gene ends were 10 bases for V and 4 bases for J; bases not matched to a gene: 7. Germline lookup yields CDR1 SNHLY and CDR2 FYNNEI. The CDR3 nucleotides read TGTGCCACGCAGGGGACAGGGGGCACCTATGGCTACACCTTC. As protein: CATQGTGGTYGYTF.

This clone was detected only a few times. The rearrangement links TRBV10-3 to TRBJ2-7; TRBD1 agrees at 12 bases. The V gene's germline CDR1 is ENHRY and CDR2 SYGVKD. The V and J ends lost 0 bases and 4 bases, in that order; junction bases with no gene match: 4. The CDR3 covers 16 residues. The DNA for the CDR3 is TGTGCCATCAGTGAGTCAGGGGACAGGGGGCTTTACGAGCAGTACTTC. Amino acid sequence: CAISESGDRGLYEQYF.

The chain has TRBV19 and TRBJ1-2, with 10 bases aligning to TRBD1. CDR1 is LNHDA, CDR2 SQIVND, per germline (reference sequence). The CDR3 is 14 residues long. The J segment lost 5 bases and the V segment lost 9 bases, leaving 9 bases of the junction unmatched. CDR3 sequence reads: CASRPQDRGYGYTF. The CDR3 bases are TGTGCCAGCCGTCCACAGGACAGGGGGTATGGCTACACCTTC.

This rearrangement joins TRBV19 to TRBJ1-2, with D possibly being TRBD1 (5 bases). Trimming took off 3 bases at V and 4 bases at J, with 24 bases between the two ends. Germline lookup yields CDR1 LNHDA and CDR2 SQIVND (reference sequence). The CDR3 runs to 18 residues. Here the CDR3 reads CASSIRSAGRTGTYGYTF. CDR3 nucleotide sequence: TGTGCCAGTAGTATTCGGTCGGCGGGAAGGACGGGGACCTATGGCTACACCTTC.

V and J are TRBV7-8 and TRBJ2-1, with TRBD1 matching over 7 bases. This CDR3 is built from 15 residues. J lost 6 bases, V lost 1 base, and 6 bases had no gene match. Germline V gene lookup returns CDR1 SGHVS and CDR2 FQNEAQ. CDR3 nucleotides: TGTGCCAGCAGCTTAGACGGAAGGACAGGCAATGAGCAGTTCTTC. Translated, it gives CASSLDGRTGNEQFF.

The chain uses TRBV6-5 and TRBJ2-2; D gene ambiguous. Germline loops: CDR1 MNHEY, CDR2 SVGAGI. V lost 6 bases to trimming and J lost 2 bases, with 13 bases between them. The CDR3 sequence is 15 residues long. CDR3: CASRNDRVNTGELFF. The CDR3 region has the DNA TGTGCCAGCAGAAACGATAGAGTTAACACCGGGGAGCTGTTTTTT.